These 25 T cell receptor beta chains were sequenced from one sample in a study of low-dose radiotherapy and immunotherapy resistance in tumors. Time point meaning: after trial treatment. Described treatment: LDRT plus nivolumab, ipilimumab, low-dose cyclophosphamide and aspirin (RACIN trial). TRAV- and TRBV-specific primers primed first-strand cDNA, covering alpha and beta chains. TCR amplification used 20 PCR cycles, a constant-region primer and a V-primer adapter. TCRdb recomputed calls from the reads with MiXCR, one row per CDR3 protein. The data hold around 80,000 distinct CDR3 sequences, with 15% to 20% observed a single time. The source material was PBMCs, sampled after low-dose radiotherapy plus immunotherapy. Receptors originate from a male donor with prostate cancer.

The genes are TRBV28 and TRBJ2-3; D is unresolved. This CDR3 is 16 amino acids long. Germline V gives CDR1 MDHEN, CDR2 SYDVKM. V was trimmed by 6 bases and J by 2 bases, leaving 18 bases between them. CDR3 sequence: CASSPGPTRDTDTQYF. DNA for the CDR3: TGTGCCAGCAGCCCTGGGCCTACAAGAGACACAGATACGCAGTATTTT.

This clonotype was counted at least ten times. The genes are TRBV20-1 and TRBJ2-7, with TRBD2 matching over 9 bases. V lost 1 base to trimming and J lost 4 bases; unmatched junction nucleotides: 11. The germline V gene encodes CDR1 DFQATT and CDR2 SNEGSKA (reference sequence). The CDR3 sequence is 16 residues long. The CDR3 reads CSARGSLAGNGYEQYF. The CDR3 DNA reads TGCAGTGCTAGAGGGTCCCTAGCGGGAAACGGTTACGAGCAGTACTTC.

This clonotype showed up many times. V is TRBV10-3 and J is TRBJ2-7, with TRBD2 matching over 9 bases. Germline assignment: CDR1 ENHRY and CDR2 SYGVKD. V was clipped by 3 bases and J by 5 bases; unmatched bases: 20. The CDR3 runs 19 residues. In DNA form, the CDR3 reads TGTGCCATCAGTGAAAGGATAACTAGCGGGCCCCGATGGAATCACGAGCAGTACTTC. Translation: CAISERITSGPRWNHEQYF.

About this clonotype itself: A far more abundant clone sits one base away, making this likely a read error. The J gene is TRBJ2-7, the V gene TRBV11-3; 7 nucleotides agree with TRBD2. Germline values: CDR1 SGHNT, CDR2 YENEEA. V shed 1 base, J shed 7 bases, and the junction held 19 bases outside the gene matches. This CDR3 region has 18 residues. The CDR3 here is CASSLGSGTWRESDEQYF. Written as DNA, the CDR3 is TGTGCCAGCAGCTTAGGGTCGGGGACGTGGCGGGAGTCGGATGAGCAGTACTTC.

A note on this clonotype: This likely traces to a read error, being one base from a far larger clone. The chain links TRBV5-8 to TRBJ2-7, with TRBD2 matching over 11 bases. The length of the CDR3 is 13 residues. CDR1 and CDR2 (germline): SGHTS, YDEGEE. The CDR3 nucleotides read TGTGCCAGCAACTTGACTAGCGGGATTGAGCAGTACTTC. It codes for CASNLTSGIEQYF.

The J gene is TRBJ2-7, the V gene TRBV27, with 11 bases fitting TRBD2. The germline gives CDR1 MNHEY, CDR2 SMNVEV (reference sequence). The J segment lost 0 bases and the V segment lost 8 bases, leaving 12 bases of the junction unmatched. CDR3 length equals 17 residues. The CDR3 sequence: CASLPGLAAISSYEQYF. CDR3 nucleotide sequence: TGTGCCAGCTTGCCGGGACTAGCGGCTATTAGCTCCTACGAGCAGTACTTC.

This clonotype was seen repeatedly, ten times or more. The rearrangement uses TRBV20-1 and TRBJ1-5; 7 positions agree with TRBD1. Losses at the gene ends were 6 bases for V and 0 bases for J; bases not matched to a gene: 5. The CDR3 has 14 residues. Germline V gene lookup returns CDR1 DFQATT and CDR2 SNEGSKA (reference sequence). The CDR3 spells CSAAGTDSNQPQHF. CDR3 sequence (DNA): TGCAGTGCCGCCGGGACAGATAGCAATCAGCCCCAGCATTTT.

This clonotype was counted at least ten times. The gene calls are TRBV29-1 and TRBJ2-7, with D perhaps TRBD1 (6 bases). V was clipped by 4 bases and J by 4 bases, with 11 bases between them. The V gene's germline CDR1 is SQVTM and CDR2 ANQGSEA. CDR3 size: 12 residues. The CDR3 protein is CSVGWQGYEQYF. The CDR3 DNA reads TGCAGCGTTGGCTGGCAGGGGTACGAGCAGTACTTC.

This clonotype was detected ten times or more. The rearrangement joins TRBV18 to TRBJ1-1; maybe TRBD1 (5 bases). Trimming shortened V by 3 bases and J by 4 bases, and 18 bases separated the two germline ends. CDR1 is KGHSH, CDR2 LQKENI, per germline. The CDR3 is 16 amino acids. The CDR3 region has the DNA TGTGCCAGCTCACCGGTATTTCAGGGAGGGTTCACTGAAGCTTTCTTT. Encoded protein: CASSPVFQGGFTEAFF.

There are a few counts of this clonotype. CDR3 region: CASSLAWGSYEQYF. The DNA of the CDR3 is TGTGCCAGCAGTTTAGCGTGGGGCTCCTACGAGCAGTACTTC. The V and J genes are TRBV27 and TRBJ2-7, with D unclear. Germline CDR1 and CDR2: MNHEY and SMNVEV (reference sequence). The CDR3 consists of 14 residues. Trimming shortened V by 2 bases and J by 0 bases, and 8 bases separated the two germline ends.

This clonotype was counted many times. The chain carries TRBV5-1 and TRBJ1-1; TRBD1 aligns across 7 bases. The ends lost 0 bases at V and 1 base at J; junction bases unmatched: 3. Germline V gene lookup returns CDR1 SGHRS and CDR2 YFSETQ. The CDR3 contains 15 residues. The CDR3 spells CASSLGGGGNTEAFF. The CDR3 DNA sequence: TGCGCCAGCAGCTTGGGAGGGGGCGGGAACACTGAAGCTTTCTTT.

This clonotype was detected ten times or more. V gene TRBV7-2 combines with J gene TRBJ2-6, with TRBD2 matching 14 bases. Trimming cost V 5 bases and J 2 bases; bases outside gene matches: 5. The CDR3 consists of 18 residues. Germline V gene sequence: CDR1 SGHTA, CDR2 FQGNSA. The CDR3 region is CASSPRTSGRTGANVLTF. As DNA, the CDR3 is TGTGCCAGCAGCCCTCGGACTAGCGGGAGGACTGGGGCCAACGTCCTGACTTTC.

This clonotype occurred many times. The chain has TRBV4-1 and TRBJ2-7; 8 bases line up with TRBD2. The germline V gene has CDR1 MGHRA and CDR2 YSYEKL. V was clipped by 0 bases and J by 2 bases; unmatched bases: 6. The CDR3 consists of 16 residues. The CDR3 protein is CASSQDWTSRAYEQYF. In DNA, the CDR3 is TGCGCCAGCAGCCAAGATTGGACTAGCAGAGCCTACGAGCAGTACTTC.

This clonotype has a count of ten or more. The chain couples TRBV20-1 to TRBJ2-2; D remains unclear. Trimming shortened V by 3 bases and J by 1 base, and 6 bases separated the two germline ends. This CDR3 is built from 13 residues. The V gene's germline CDR1 is DFQATT and CDR2 SNEGSKA (reference sequence). CDR3 coding DNA: TGCAGTGCTAGTGCCTTGAACACCGGGGAGCTGTTTTTT. It yields the protein CSASALNTGELFF.

This clonotype was recorded many times. The V and J genes are TRBV20-1 and TRBJ2-3; D ambiguous. V was pared by 6 bases and J by 2 bases, with 12 bases between. Germline CDR1 is DFQATT and CDR2 is SNEGSKA (reference sequence). This CDR3 region has 13 residues. The CDR3 region has the DNA TGCAGTGCAGGTTTACCTTACACAGATACGCAGTATTTT. This sequence encodes CSAGLPYTDTQYF.

The CDR3 sequence is CASRGTGTGVYEQYF. The CDR3 DNA reads as TGTGCCAGCAGGGGTACCGGGACAGGGGTTTACGAGCAGTACTTC. The rearrangement uses TRBV28 and TRBJ2-7; 10 bases line up with TRBD1. Germline V CDR1 and CDR2: MDHEN, SYDVKM. CDR3 length equals 15 residues. V lost 6 bases to trimming and J lost 4 bases; unmatched junction nucleotides: 9.

This clonotype appeared many times. V is TRBV20-1 and J is TRBJ2-3; 11 bases match TRBD2. V shed 5 bases and J 1 base; nucleotides not matched to a gene: 5. Germline V gene sequence: CDR1 DFQATT, CDR2 SNEGSKA (reference sequence). This CDR3 comprises 15 residues. CDR3 protein: CSAEELAGGTDTQYF. CDR3 sequence (DNA): TGCAGTGCTGAAGAACTAGCGGGAGGCACAGATACGCAGTATTTT.

Turning to this clonotype: This may arise from a read error, as a much more abundant clone is one base away. CDR3 bases: TGCGCCAGCAGGGGGACAGGTAGCTCCTACGAGCAGTTCTTC. Translating it yields CASRGTGSSYEQFF. V is TRBV10-2 and J is TRBJ2-1, with 8 bases aligning to TRBD1. The CDR3 has 14 amino acids. V shed 6 bases, J shed 10 bases, and the junction held 11 bases outside the gene matches. In germline, CDR1 is WSHSY, CDR2 SAAADI.

This clonotype was seen a handful of times. The chain is built from TRBV5-4 and TRBJ2-4; 11 bases align to TRBD2. The germline CDR1 and CDR2 sequences are SGHNT and YYREEE (reference sequence). The CDR3 contains 17 residues. Germline trimming cut 4 bases from V and 2 bases from J; bases unmatched to any gene: 8. CDR3 sequence (DNA): TGTGCCAGCAGCGGGACTAGCGGCCATGAACCCAAAAACATTCAGTACTTC. This codes for CASSGTSGHEPKNIQYF.

The chain is built from TRBV19 and TRBJ2-3; 9 bases are a match to TRBD1. V was clipped by 1 base and J by 5 bases; unmatched bases: 4. This CDR3 has 15 amino acids. Germline V lookup: CDR1 LNHDA, CDR2 SQIVND (reference sequence). The CDR3 loop is CASSIGQGGIDTQYF. The CDR3 nucleotides read TGTGCCAGTAGTATAGGACAGGGGGGGATAGATACGCAGTATTTT.

This clonotype was seen only a few times. A read error is likely here: a far larger clone is one base away. The V gene is TRBV7-3, the J gene TRBJ2-5, with D perhaps being TRBD1 or TRBD2 (5 bases each). The CDR3 has 14 amino acids. The V gene's germline CDR1 is SGHTA and CDR2 FQGTGA. Trimming left V 5 bases short and J 6 bases short, with 16 bases between. As DNA, the CDR3 is TGTGCCAGCAGCCCAGAGGGGACCAGGAAGACCCAGTACTTC. Protein product: CASSPEGTRKTQYF.

This clonotype has ten or more counts. The rearrangement uses TRBV30 and TRBJ2-2; unclear D gene. Germline V gene sequence: CDR1 GTSNPN, CDR2 SVGIG (reference sequence). The CDR3 totals 12 residues. Trimming removed 0 bases from V and 6 bases from J, with 5 bases in between. CDR3 in DNA: TGTGCCTGGAGTGTCCGGGCCGGGGAGCTGTTTTTT. Translating it yields CAWSVRAGELFF.

About this clonotype: A read error is likely here: a far larger clone is one base away. CDR3 DNA: TGTGCCAGCAGCGACCGGGACATCTCGACCACAGATATGCAGTATTTT. Translating gives CASSDRDISTTDMQYF. J is TRBJ2-3 and V is TRBV11-3, with D maybe TRBD1 (6 bases). The germline CDR1 and CDR2 sequences are SGHNT and YENEEA. The CDR3 has 16 residues.

In its sample, this clonotype was seen a few times. The chain links TRBV29-1 to TRBJ2-1; no firm D call. V was clipped by 6 bases and J by 4 bases, with 7 bases between them. CDR3 length: 11 residues. The germline V gene encodes CDR1 SQVTM and CDR2 ANQGSEA. This CDR3 is CSVAKYNEQFF. In DNA form, the CDR3 reads TGCAGCGTAGCAAAATACAATGAGCAGTTCTTC.

Many counts were recorded for this clonotype. This chain links TRBV29-1 with TRBJ2-7; D gene ambiguous. The CDR3 consists of 13 residues. Trimming cost V 0 bases and J 9 bases, with 15 bases left between them. Per the germline V gene, CDR1 is SQVTM and CDR2 is ANQGSEA. CDR3 in DNA: TGCAGCGTTGAAGATGGCCCCCGGAGTTTGCAGTACTTC. Protein product: CSVEDGPRSLQYF.